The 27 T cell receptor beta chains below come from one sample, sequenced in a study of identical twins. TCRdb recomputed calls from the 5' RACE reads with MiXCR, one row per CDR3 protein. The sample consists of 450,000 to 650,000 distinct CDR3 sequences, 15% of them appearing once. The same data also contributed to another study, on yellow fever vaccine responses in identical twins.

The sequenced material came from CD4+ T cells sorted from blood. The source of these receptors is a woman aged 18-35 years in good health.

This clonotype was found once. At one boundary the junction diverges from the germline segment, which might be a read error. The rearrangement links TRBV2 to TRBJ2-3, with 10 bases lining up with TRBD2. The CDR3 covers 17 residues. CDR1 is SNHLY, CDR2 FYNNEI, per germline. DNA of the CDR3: TGTACCAGCTGTTGGGGGGCTAGCGGGGGAAGCACAGATACGCAGTATTTT. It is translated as CTSCWGASGGSTDTQYF.

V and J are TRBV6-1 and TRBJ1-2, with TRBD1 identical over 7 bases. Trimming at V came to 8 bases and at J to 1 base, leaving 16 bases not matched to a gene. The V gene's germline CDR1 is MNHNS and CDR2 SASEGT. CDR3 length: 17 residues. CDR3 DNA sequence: TGTGCCAGCGGGGAGGGGGCAGGGGCTTCCAATAACTATGGCTACACCTTC. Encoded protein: CASGEGAGASNNYGYTF.

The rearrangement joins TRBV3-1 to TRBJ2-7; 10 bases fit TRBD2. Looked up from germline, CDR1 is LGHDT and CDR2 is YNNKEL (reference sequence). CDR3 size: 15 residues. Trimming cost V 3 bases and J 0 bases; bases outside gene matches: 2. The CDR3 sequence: CASSQGLANSYEQYF. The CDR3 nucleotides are TGTGCCAGCAGCCAGGGACTAGCGAACTCCTACGAGCAGTACTTC.

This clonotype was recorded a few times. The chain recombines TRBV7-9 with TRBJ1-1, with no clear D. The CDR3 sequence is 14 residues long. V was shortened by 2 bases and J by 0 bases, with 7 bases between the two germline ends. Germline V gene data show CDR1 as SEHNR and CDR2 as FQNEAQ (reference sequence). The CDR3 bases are TGTGCCAGCAGCTTAAAGCTTTTGAACACTGAAGCTTTCTTT. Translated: CASSLKLLNTEAFF.

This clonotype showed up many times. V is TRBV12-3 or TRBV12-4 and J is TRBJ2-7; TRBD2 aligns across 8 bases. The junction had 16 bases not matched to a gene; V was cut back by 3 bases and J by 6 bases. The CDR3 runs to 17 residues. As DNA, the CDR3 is TGTGCCAGCAGTTTGGTCTTTGTAGCGGGAATGCCCAGCGAGCAGTACTTC. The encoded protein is CASSLVFVAGMPSEQYF.

The CDR3 spells CASSQGGRSSYEQYF. DNA for the CDR3: TGCGCCAGCAGCCAAGGGGGGAGAAGCTCCTACGAGCAGTACTTC. The chain combines TRBV5-1 with TRBJ2-7; possibly TRBD1 or TRBD2 for D (6 bases each). Germline-derived CDR1 and CDR2 are SGHRS and YFSETQ. The CDR3 runs 15 residues. V was clipped by 4 bases and J by 0 bases, with 14 bases between them.

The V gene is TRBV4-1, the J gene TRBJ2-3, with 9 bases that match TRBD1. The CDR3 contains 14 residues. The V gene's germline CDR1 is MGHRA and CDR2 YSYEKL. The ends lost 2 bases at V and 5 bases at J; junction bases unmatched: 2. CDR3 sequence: CASSQRDREDTQYF. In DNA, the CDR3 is TGCGCCAGCAGCCAACGGGACAGGGAAGATACGCAGTATTTT.

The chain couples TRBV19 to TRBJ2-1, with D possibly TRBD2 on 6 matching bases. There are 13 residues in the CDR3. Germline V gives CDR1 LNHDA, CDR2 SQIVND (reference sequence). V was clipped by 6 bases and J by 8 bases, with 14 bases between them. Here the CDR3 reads CASRGDSGHEQFF. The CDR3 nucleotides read TGTGCCAGTAGGGGGGACTCCGGTCATGAGCAGTTCTTC.

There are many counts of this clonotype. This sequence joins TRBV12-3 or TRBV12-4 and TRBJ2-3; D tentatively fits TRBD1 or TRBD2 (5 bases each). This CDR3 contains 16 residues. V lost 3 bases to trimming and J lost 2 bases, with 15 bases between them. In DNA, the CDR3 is TGTGCCAGCAGTTTTGTAAAGGGACCGTCCACAGATACGCAGTATTTT. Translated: CASSFVKGPSTDTQYF.

The CDR3 is CSAYSRLGEKLFF. For the CDR3, the DNA is TGCAGTGCTTACTCTCGGTTAGGTGAAAAACTGTTTTTT. The V and J genes are TRBV20-1 and TRBJ1-4; D uncertain. Germline lookup yields CDR1 DFQATT and CDR2 SNEGSKA (reference sequence). V was clipped by 5 bases and J by 7 bases, with 14 bases between them. The CDR3 totals 13 residues.

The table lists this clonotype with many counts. CDR3 in amino acids: CASSFEGYNEQFF. The CDR3 nucleotides are TGTGCCAGCAGTTTCGAGGGTTACAATGAGCAGTTCTTC. The V gene is TRBV12-3 or TRBV12-4, the J gene TRBJ2-1; D is perhaps TRBD2 (5 bases). Deletions cut 3 bases from V and 4 bases from J, with 7 bases between. The CDR3 sequence is 13 residues long.

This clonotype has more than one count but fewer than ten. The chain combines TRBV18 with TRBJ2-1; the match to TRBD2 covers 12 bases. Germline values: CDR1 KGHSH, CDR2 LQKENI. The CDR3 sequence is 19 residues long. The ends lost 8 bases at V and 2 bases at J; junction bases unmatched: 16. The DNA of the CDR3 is TGTGCCAGCGCCTCTGGCGGGCTAGCGGGGGGGCCGACCTACAATGAGCAGTTCTTC. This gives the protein CASASGGLAGGPTYNEQFF.

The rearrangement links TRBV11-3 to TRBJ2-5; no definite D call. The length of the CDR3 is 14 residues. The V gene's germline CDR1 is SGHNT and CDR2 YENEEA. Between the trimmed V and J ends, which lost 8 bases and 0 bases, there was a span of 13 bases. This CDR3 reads CASRFGGYQETQYF. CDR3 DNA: TGTGCCAGCCGGTTCGGTGGGTACCAAGAGACCCAGTACTTC.

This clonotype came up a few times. Here the CDR3 DNA reads TGTGCCAGCAGTTTAGAGGGTAGGAACAATCAGCCCCAGCATTTT. Protein: CASSLEGRNNQPQHF. The chain joins TRBV12-3 or TRBV12-4 to TRBJ1-5, with D hard to call. Trimming stripped 1 base from V and 3 bases from J, with 10 bases between. This CDR3 region has 15 residues.

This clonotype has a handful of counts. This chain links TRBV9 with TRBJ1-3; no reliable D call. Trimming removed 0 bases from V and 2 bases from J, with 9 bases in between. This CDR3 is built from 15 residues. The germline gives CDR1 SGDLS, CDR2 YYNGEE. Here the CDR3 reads CASSVGSGPGNTIYF. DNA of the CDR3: TGTGCCAGCAGCGTAGGTTCCGGGCCTGGAAACACCATATATTTT.

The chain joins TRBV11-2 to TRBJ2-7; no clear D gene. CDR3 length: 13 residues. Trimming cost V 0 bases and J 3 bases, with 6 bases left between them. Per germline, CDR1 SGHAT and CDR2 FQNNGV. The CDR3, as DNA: TGTGCCAGCAGCTTAGATGTTCGCTACGAGCAGTACTTC. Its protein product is CASSLDVRYEQYF. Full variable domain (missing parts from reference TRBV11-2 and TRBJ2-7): EAGVAQSPRYKIIEKRQSVAFWCNPISGHATLYWYQQILGQGPKLLIQFQNNGVVDDSQLPKDRFSAERLKGVDSTLKIQPAKLEDSAVYLCASSLDVRYEQYFGPGTRLTVT.

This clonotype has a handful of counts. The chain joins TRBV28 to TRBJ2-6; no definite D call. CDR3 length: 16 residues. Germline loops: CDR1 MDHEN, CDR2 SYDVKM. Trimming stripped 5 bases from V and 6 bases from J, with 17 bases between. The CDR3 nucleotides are TGTGCCAGCAGTCCACCGGAGTCGCTTAAGGCCAACGTCCTGACTTTC. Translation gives CASSPPESLKANVLTF. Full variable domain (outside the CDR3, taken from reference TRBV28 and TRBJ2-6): DVKVTQSSRYLVKRTGEKVFLECVQDMDHENMFWYRQDPGLGLRLIYFSYDVKMKEKGDIPEGYSVSREKKERFSLILESASTNQTSMYLCASSPPESLKANVLTFGAGSRLTVL.

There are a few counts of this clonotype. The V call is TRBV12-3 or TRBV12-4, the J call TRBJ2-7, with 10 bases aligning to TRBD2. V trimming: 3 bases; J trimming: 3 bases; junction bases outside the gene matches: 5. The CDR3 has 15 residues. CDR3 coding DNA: TGTGCCAGCAGTTTTCGGCCTAGCGGGAGCTACGAGCAGTACTTC. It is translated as CASSFRPSGSYEQYF.

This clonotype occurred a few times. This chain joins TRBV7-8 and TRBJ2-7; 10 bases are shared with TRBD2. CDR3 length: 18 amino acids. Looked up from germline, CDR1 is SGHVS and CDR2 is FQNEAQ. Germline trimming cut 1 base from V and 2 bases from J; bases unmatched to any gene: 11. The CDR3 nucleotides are TGTGCCAGCAGCTTAGGGCTAGCGGGAGACCCGGGGCCCTACGAGCAGTACTTC. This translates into CASSLGLAGDPGPYEQYF.

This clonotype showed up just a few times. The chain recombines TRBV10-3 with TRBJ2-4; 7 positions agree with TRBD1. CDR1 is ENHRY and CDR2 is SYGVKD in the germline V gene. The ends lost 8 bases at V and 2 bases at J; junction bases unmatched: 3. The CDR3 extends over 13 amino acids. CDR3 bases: TGTGCCATCCAGGACAGGTCCAAAAACATTCAGTACTTC. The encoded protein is CAIQDRSKNIQYF.

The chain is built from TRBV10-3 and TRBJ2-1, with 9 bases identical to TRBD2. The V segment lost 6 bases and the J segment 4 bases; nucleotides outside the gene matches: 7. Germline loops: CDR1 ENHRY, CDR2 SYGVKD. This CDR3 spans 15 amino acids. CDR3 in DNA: TGTGCCATCAGCATAGCGGGAGCGGGATACAATGAGCAGTTCTTC. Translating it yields CAISIAGAGYNEQFF.

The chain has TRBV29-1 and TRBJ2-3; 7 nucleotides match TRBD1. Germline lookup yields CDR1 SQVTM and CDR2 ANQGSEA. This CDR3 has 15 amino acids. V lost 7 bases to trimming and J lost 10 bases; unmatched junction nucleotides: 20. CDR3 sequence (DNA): TGCAGCGCCCTGAGGGACAGCCTAGGGAGTGGGGCGCAGTATTTT. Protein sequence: CSALRDSLGSGAQYF.

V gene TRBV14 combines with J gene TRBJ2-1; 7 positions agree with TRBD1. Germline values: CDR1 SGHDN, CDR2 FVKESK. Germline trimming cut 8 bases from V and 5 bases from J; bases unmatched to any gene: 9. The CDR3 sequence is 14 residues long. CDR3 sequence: CASSPLQGNNEQFF. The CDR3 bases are TGTGCCAGCTCTCCTCTACAGGGGAACAATGAGCAGTTCTTC.

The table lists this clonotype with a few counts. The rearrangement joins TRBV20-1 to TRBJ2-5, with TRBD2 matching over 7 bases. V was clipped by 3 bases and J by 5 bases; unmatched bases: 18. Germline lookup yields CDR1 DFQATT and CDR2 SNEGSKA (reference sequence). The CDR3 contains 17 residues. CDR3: CSASGAGEWRERETQYF. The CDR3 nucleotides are TGCAGTGCTAGTGGCGCGGGAGAGTGGCGGGAACGGGAGACCCAGTACTTC.

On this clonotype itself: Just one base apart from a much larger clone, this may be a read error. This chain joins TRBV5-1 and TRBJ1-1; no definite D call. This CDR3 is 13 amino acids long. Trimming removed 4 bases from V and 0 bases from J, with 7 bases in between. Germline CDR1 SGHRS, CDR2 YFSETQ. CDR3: CASSRVLNTEAFF. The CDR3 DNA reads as TGCGCCAGCAGCCGGGTCCTGAACACTGAAGCTTTCTTT.

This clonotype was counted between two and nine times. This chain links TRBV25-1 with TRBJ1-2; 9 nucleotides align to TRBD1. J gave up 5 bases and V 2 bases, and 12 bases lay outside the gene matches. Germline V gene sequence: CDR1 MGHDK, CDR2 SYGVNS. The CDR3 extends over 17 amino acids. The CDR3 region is CASSEGGTGIALYGYTF. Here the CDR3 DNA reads TGTGCCAGCAGTGAAGGGGGGACAGGGATTGCCCTGTATGGCTACACCTTC.

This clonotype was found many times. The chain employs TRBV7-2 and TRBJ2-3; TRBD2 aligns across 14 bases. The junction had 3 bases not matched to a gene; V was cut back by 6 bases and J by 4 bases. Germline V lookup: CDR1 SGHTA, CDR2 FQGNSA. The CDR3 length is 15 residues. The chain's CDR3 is CASSPGLAGADTQYF. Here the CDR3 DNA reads TGTGCCAGCAGTCCGGGACTAGCGGGAGCAGATACGCAGTATTTT.